The 18 T cell receptor beta chains presented below share a single source sample, sequenced in a study of T cells in women clearing cervical HPV infection. Only in-frame clones appear in the TCRdb table, and some are missing; sequencing was by immunoSEQ multiplex PCR. Recorded here are some 24,000 clones; the top ten clones represent less than 8.5%. Material for sequencing was blood buffy coat. The receptors stem from a woman between 18 and 75 years old with a cervical HPV16 infection that either progressed to CIN3+ or cleared (not recorded which).

In regard to this clone: The CDR3 end falls 3 residues outside the read, so it is completed with the germline J gene. The V call is TRBV6-1, the J call TRBJ2-1; 11 positions match TRBD2. The trim removed 2 bases at V and 8 bases at J, leaving 8 bases unmatched. This CDR3 is 16 amino acids long. Per germline, CDR1 MNHNS and CDR2 SASEGT. Incomplete CDR3 DNA: TGTGCCAGCAGTGAACAGTTAGCGGGAGGGCGAGATGAG. Translated, it gives CASSEQLAGGRDE. The complete CDR3 sequence is CASSEQLAGGRDEQFF.

Points on this clone: Read sequence stops 3 residues before the CDR3 end, and the germline J gene provides the missing end. This chain links TRBV6-2 or TRBV6-3 with TRBJ2-2, with a tentative D call TRBD1 (6 bases). Germline CDR1 reads MNHEY; CDR2 reads SVGEGT. The CDR3 contains 14 residues. CDR3 amino acids: CASQTTPSGEKLFF. The DNA read from the CDR3 is TGTGCCAGCCAAACGACCCCTTCAGGGGAAAAG.

Note on this clone: The CDR3 goes on 3 residues after the read ends, and that part is filled in from the germline J gene. The chain links TRBV2 to TRBJ2-2, with 8 bases that match TRBD1. Germline assignment: CDR1 SNHLY and CDR2 FYNNEI. The CDR3 totals 13 residues. The CDR3 region is CASTDRVNSPLFF. Partial CDR3 DNA: TGTGCCAGCACGGACAGGGTTAATTCACCG.

As to this clone: The CDR3 is cut off 3 residues early in the read; its end comes from the germline J gene. The genes are TRBV6-1 and TRBJ1-1, with 9 bases lining up with TRBD1. From germline, CDR1 is MNHNS and CDR2 SASEGT. The CDR3 is made up of 15 amino acids. V shed 0 bases, J shed 2 bases, and the junction held 1 base outside the gene matches. CDR3 DNA (partial): TGTGCCAGCAGTGAAGCGACAGGGGGAAACACTGAA. As protein: CASSEATGGNTE. The whole CDR3 sequence is CASSEATGGNTEAFF.

Details on this clone: The CDR3 is cut off 3 residues early in the read; its end comes from the germline J gene. The V call is TRBV28, the J call TRBJ2-7, with D possibly matching TRBD2 (5 bases). The CDR3 loop spans 18 amino acids. V lost 4 bases and J 2 bases, leaving 24 bases between the germline ends. Germline assignment: CDR1 MDHEN and CDR2 SYDVKM. CDR3 sequence: CASSSPPLDLRGTYEQYF. The part of the CDR3 DNA that was read is TGTGCCAGCAGTTCCCCTCCCTTGGATCTACGGGGTACCTACGAG.

As regards this clone: The sequence runs out 3 residues before the end of the CDR3; the remainder is reconstructed from the germline J gene. The chain is built from TRBV28 and TRBJ2-2; possibly TRBD1 for D (5 bases). Germline V CDR1 and CDR2: MDHEN, SYDVKM. CDR3 length: 12 amino acids. V gave up 6 bases and J gave up 8 bases, with 10 bases separating them. CDR3: CASRGRIGELFF. CDR3 bases read: TGTGCCAGCAGGGGGCGAATAGGGGAG.

For this clone: The read ends 3 residues before the CDR3 terminus; that terminus is restored from the germline J gene. The chain employs TRBV2 and TRBJ1-2, with D tentatively TRBD1 (5 bases). Germline V lookup: CDR1 SNHLY, CDR2 FYNNEI. V was trimmed by 6 bases and J by 2 bases, leaving 13 bases between them. This CDR3 is 14 amino acids long. Incomplete CDR3 DNA: TGTGCCAGCAGGGCGGGGGGGACCAACTATGGC. This sequence encodes CASRAGGTNYG. The entire CDR3 sequence reads CASRAGGTNYGYTF.

The sequenced CDR3 bases are TGTGCCTGGAGCGAGACGGCCAGGGGATACCCCTACGAG. Its translation: CAWSETARGYPYE. The full CDR3 protein reads CAWSETARGYPYEQYF. The chain employs TRBV30 and TRBJ2-7; D perhaps matches TRBD1 (6 bases). The read is 3 residues too short to cover the CDR3 end, so that end is filled in from the germline J gene. Germline values: CDR1 GTSNPN, CDR2 SVGIG (reference sequence). This CDR3 contains 16 residues. Trimming shortened V by 3 bases and J by 2 bases, and 20 bases separated the two germline ends.

In the case of this clone: The read gets to within 3 residues of the CDR3 end, and the germline J gene fills in the rest. The chain is built from TRBV7-9 and TRBJ2-1; tentative D call: TRBD2 (5 bases). The germline V and J ends were trimmed by 5 bases and 7 bases, with 18 bases remaining between them. Germline CDR1 is SEHNR and CDR2 is FQNEAQ (reference sequence). This CDR3 spans 15 amino acids. The CDR3 is CASSPEGSKFNEQFF. CDR3 DNA, as far as it was read: TGTGCCAGCAGCCCCGAGGGTAGTAAATTTAATGAG.

Comments on this clone: Read coverage stops 3 residues before the CDR3 terminus; the germline J gene supplies the remainder. This chain uses TRBV19 with TRBJ2-3, with 7 bases lining up with TRBD1. Germline V lookup: CDR1 LNHDA, CDR2 SQIVND (reference sequence). The CDR3 is 17 residues long. CDR3 residues: CASSLTETGLYGQPQYF. CDR3 DNA (partial): TGTGCCAGTAGCCTAACCGAGACAGGGCTTTACGGTCAGCCG. The full variable domain, rest sourced from reference TRBV19 and TRBJ2-3, is DGGITQSPKYLFRKEGQNVTLSCEQNLNHDAMYWYRQDPGQGLRLIYYSQIVNDFQKGDIAEGYSVSREKKESFPLTVTSAQKNPTAFYLCASSLTETGLYGQPQYFGPGTRLTVL.

For this clone: The CDR3 extends 3 residues past the end of the read, so its final part is completed from the germline J gene. In the same sample, other DNA sequences code for this CDR3. V gene TRBV5-1 combines with J gene TRBJ2-7; 11 bases are shared with TRBD2. The CDR3 contains 14 residues. Germline CDR1 and CDR2: SGHRS and YFSETQ. V shed 2 bases, J shed 4 bases, and the junction held 2 bases outside the gene matches. The CDR3 sequence is CASSLTSGSYEQYF. Partial CDR3 DNA: TGCGCCAGCAGCTTAACTAGCGGGAGTTACGAG.

The CDR3 protein is CASSSTGTGDGQYF. CDR3 DNA, as far as it was read: TGTGCCAGCAGCTCTACCGGGACAGGGGATGGT. The rearrangement links TRBV7-6 to TRBJ2-4; 10 nucleotides align to TRBD1. The read ends 3 residues shy of where the CDR3 ends; the end is completed using the germline J gene. Looked up from germline, CDR1 is SGHVS and CDR2 is FNYEAQ. The CDR3 contains 14 residues.

Concerning this clone itself: The read gets to within 3 residues of the CDR3 end, and the germline J gene fills in the rest. This chain joins TRBV5-6 and TRBJ2-3, with TRBD2 matching 7 bases. CDR3 length: 14 residues. Per germline, CDR1 SGHDT and CDR2 YYEEEE. The covered CDR3 bases are TGTGCCAGCAGCTTGTGGGCTGGGGGGGAGACG. Encoded protein: CASSLWAGGET. The complete CDR3 protein is CASSLWAGGETQYF.

Concerning this clone itself: The CDR3 end falls 3 residues outside the read, so it is completed with the germline J gene. The chain has TRBV4-2 and TRBJ2-1; tentative D call: TRBD2 (5 bases). The V and J ends lost 0 bases and 5 bases respectively, with 8 bases between them. The CDR3 sequence is 14 residues long. Germline CDR1 and CDR2: LGHNA and YNFKEQ. The CDR3 loop reads CASSQELVDNEQFF. The part of the CDR3 DNA that was read is TGTGCCAGCAGCCAAGAACTAGTGGACAATGAG.

As regards this clone: The read is 3 residues too short to cover the CDR3 end, so that end is filled in from the germline J gene. This chain connects TRBV20-1 to TRBJ2-1, with TRBD2 as a possible D gene (6 bases). The V gene's germline CDR1 is DFQATT and CDR2 SNEGSKA (reference sequence). Trimming took off 3 bases at V and 4 bases at J, with 13 bases between the two ends. CDR3 length: 14 residues. This CDR3 reads CSARTSSGYNEQFF. The sequenced part of the CDR3 DNA is TGCAGTGCTAGGACTAGTTCGGGTTACAATGAG.

Concerning this clone: The CDR3 is cut off 3 residues early in the read; its end comes from the germline J gene. V and J are TRBV5-5 and TRBJ1-5; D may be TRBD1 (5 bases). The CDR3 extends over 14 amino acids. Germline CDR1 is SGHKS and CDR2 is YYEKEE (reference sequence). Trimming left V 0 bases short and J 6 bases short, with 10 bases between. CDR3 bases read: TGTGCCAGCAGCTTGGCAGGGCGAGGTCAGCCC. This sequence encodes CASSLAGRGQP. The whole CDR3 protein reads CASSLAGRGQPQHF.

The CDR3 loop reads CASSQTGTEVNYGYTF. CDR3 DNA (partial): TGCGCCAGCAGTCAAACAGGGACAGAAGTCAACTATGGC. The chain recombines TRBV23-1 with TRBJ1-2; TRBD1 matches at 7 bases. The CDR3 is cut off 3 residues early in the read; its end comes from the germline J gene. TRBV23-1 is filed as an ORF, its function uncertain. The ends lost 2 bases at V and 2 bases at J; junction bases unmatched: 8. This CDR3 region has 16 residues.

A word on this clone: With the read ending 3 residues before the CDR3 end, the germline J gene is used to fill in that end. The chain is built from TRBV10-2 and TRBJ2-6; maybe TRBD2 (6 bases). Trimming removed 0 bases from V and 0 bases from J, with 18 bases in between. In germline, CDR1 is WSHSY, CDR2 SAAADI. The CDR3 totals 20 residues. The CDR3 spells CASSESALWDFRSGANVLTF. The sequenced CDR3 bases are TGCGCCAGCAGTGAGTCGGCCCTCTGGGACTTTCGCTCTGGGGCCAACGTC.